This T cell receptor beta chain was sequenced in a study of blood T cell repertoires in COVID-19. Overall study context: The study drew acute and convalescent COVID-19 samples from the United States, Italy and Spain. PBMCs, B-cell-depleted T cells, or T cells provided the cDNA or gDNA that made up the material.

As originally analysed: The authors estimated nucleated cell counts from reference gene primer amplification. Here immunoSEQ multiplex PCR was the method, and the copy in TCRdb shows in-frame clones only, minus some. V, J and clone size were drawn from that table, and D and trimming were deduced from the DNA. This sample has 56,000 or so clones, with 79% found just once. The CDR3 sequence is 14 residues long. V was clipped by 5 bases and J by 1 base; unmatched bases: 3. CDR1 is MNHEY and CDR2 is SMNVEV in the germline V gene (reference sequence). The sequenced sample consisted of peripheral blood. The rearrangement links TRBV27 to TRBJ2-7; 9 bases align to TRBD2. The sequence was collected from a woman aged 65 to 85 with acute or convalescent COVID-19. CDR3 coding DNA: TGTGCCAGCAGTCCGCGGGGGGGATCCTACGAGCAGTACTTC. It codes for CASSPRGGSYEQYF.